The 7 T cell receptor beta chains given below trace back to one sample, sequenced in a study of blood T cell repertoires in COVID-19. Assay: immunoSEQ multiplex PCR; the TCRdb copy retains only in-frame clones and omits some. Among 100,000 to 130,000 clones, over 80% were seen once, and the ten largest hold roughly 1.2%. Sequenced sample: peripheral blood. These receptors were obtained from a woman aged 25 to 45 with acute or convalescent COVID-19.

The chain uses TRBV4-2 and TRBJ1-3; D is ambiguous. V was pared by 0 bases and J by 2 bases, with 8 bases between. Looked up from germline, CDR1 is LGHNA and CDR2 is YNFKEQ. The CDR3 extends over 15 amino acids. CDR3 DNA sequence: TGTGCCAGCAGCCAAGATTCGGGTCCTGGAAACACCATATATTTT. Translating it yields CASSQDSGPGNTIYF.

V gene TRBV27 combines with J gene TRBJ1-3, with D possibly TRBD1 on 6 matching bases. The CDR3 has 14 amino acids. V dropped 6 bases and J dropped 2 bases, with 11 bases sitting between them. The germline gives CDR1 MNHEY, CDR2 SMNVEV (reference sequence). Written as DNA, the CDR3 is TGTGCCAGCAGCTACGACAGGACTGGAAACACCATATATTTT. This translates into CASSYDRTGNTIYF.

This clone was observed once. V and J are TRBV7-9 and TRBJ1-3, with D tentatively TRBD1 (5 bases). There are 15 residues in the CDR3. Trimming shortened V by 11 bases and J by 0 bases, and 17 bases separated the two germline ends. Germline V lookup: CDR1 SEHNR, CDR2 FQNEAQ (reference sequence). The CDR3: CAFGIGGFSGNTIYF. In DNA form, the CDR3 reads TGTGCCTTCGGAATCGGGGGTTTCTCTGGAAACACCATATATTTT.

This clone has a single count. The chain is built from TRBV21-1 and TRBJ2-7; TRBD1, the table's D call, lacks a check against the DNA. TRBV21-1 is recorded as a pseudogene. The CDR3 loop spans 14 amino acids. The CDR3, as DNA: TGTGCCAGCAGCTCTTCGAAGGGGGTCGGCGAGCAGTACTTC. Translating gives CASSSSKGVGEQYF.

The rearrangement links TRBV6-5 to TRBJ2-7; 7 bases are shared with TRBD1. The CDR3 is 15 residues long. Per the germline V gene, CDR1 is MNHEY and CDR2 is SVGAGI. V lost 2 bases to trimming and J lost 3 bases; unmatched junction nucleotides: 7. The CDR3 DNA follows: TGTGCCAGCAGTTACGATAGGACAGGCGTCTACGAGCAGTACTTC. Translated: CASSYDRTGVYEQYF.

The gene calls are TRBV25-1 and TRBJ1-1; TRBD1 aligns across 9 bases. V trimming: 2 bases; J trimming: 1 base; junction bases outside the gene matches: 5. CDR1 is MGHDK and CDR2 is SYGVNS in the germline V gene. The CDR3 loop spans 16 amino acids. The CDR3 DNA is TGTGCCAGCAGTGAAGTTCCGGGACAGGGGAACACTGAAGCTTTCTTT. It translates to CASSEVPGQGNTEAFF. Filled out from reference TRBV25-1 and TRBJ1-1, the complete variable domain reads EADIYQTPRYLVIGTGKKITLECSQTMGHDKMYWYQQDPGMELHLIHYSYGVNSTEKGDLSSESTVSRIRTEHFPLTLESARPSHTSQYLCASSEVPGQGNTEAFFGQGTRLTVV.

This clone has only one observation. This chain uses TRBV28 with TRBJ1-2; D might be TRBD1 (6 bases). Trimming took off 5 bases at V and 4 bases at J, with 11 bases between the two ends. Germline V gives CDR1 MDHEN, CDR2 SYDVKM. The CDR3 covers 13 residues. The CDR3 nucleotides read TGTGCCAGCAGTCCTGGGGGCGGCTATGGCTACACCTTC. Its protein is CASSPGGGYGYTF.